This section outlines one T cell receptor beta chain sequence together with its context. The antigen is unknown. The CDR3 runs to 13 residues. CDR1 and CDR2 from the germline V gene are DFQATT and SNEGSKA (reference sequence). The trim removed 5 bases at V and 4 bases at J, leaving 4 bases unmatched. This entry comes from a study of post-analysis software for immune sequencing data. Broader study findings: When patients were compared with controls, 4 or 5 TRBV segments were more frequent, TRBV5-6, TRBV5-1 and TRBV20-1 among them.

TCR beta libraries were prepared from cDNA with unique molecular identifiers. Each CDR3 protein gets one entry after TCRdb re-called the PCR reads with MiXCR. Of about 540,000 distinct CDR3 sequences listed, approximately 34% are singletons. The receptor was isolated from a girl under 18 with multiple sclerosis. The chain employs TRBV20-1 and TRBJ1-2; TRBD1 matches 10 bases. Material for sequencing was blood. Here the CDR3 DNA reads TGCAGTGCTGGACAGGGGGAGGGCTATGGCTACACCTTC. Protein product: CSAGQGEGYGYTF.